What follows is one T cell receptor beta chain and its context. Authors' methods: Amplification of reference gene primers was used by the study to estimate nucleated cell counts. Produced via immunoSEQ multiplex PCR; TCRdb's table is partial and in-frame only. V, J and clone size were drawn from that table, and D and trimming were deduced from the DNA. The table has around 370,000 clones, about 90% seen once. Seattle patient enrollment occurred during active infection, with longitudinal follow-up thereafter. This record comes from a study of blood T cell repertoires in COVID-19. Overall study: Sites in the United States, Italy and Spain provided acute and convalescent COVID-19 samples. Sample material is recorded as cDNA or gDNA derived from T cells, B-cell-depleted T cells, or PBMCs.

This CDR3 contains 15 residues. Germline V gives CDR1 MNHEY, CDR2 SVGEGT. V was trimmed by 0 bases and J by 8 bases, leaving 14 bases between them. Sequencing was carried out using peripheral blood. The receptor was isolated from a woman in her 50s with COVID-19, enrolled during active disease. This chain joins TRBV6-2 or TRBV6-3 and TRBJ1-3; the D is unclear. The CDR3 DNA follows: TGTGCCAGCAGTTACTCGAAAGGATTGGAGGACACCATATATTTT. This encodes CASSYSKGLEDTIYF.